One TCR beta chain is described in this entry. The antigen remains unidentified. Amplified TCR beta CDR3 regions derived from RNA transcripts. The primer set for the first-round RT-PCR of the TCR CDR3 was HTBI. One entry per CDR3 protein results from TCRdb running MiXCR on the multiplex PCR reads. The sample lists a few hundred thousand distinct CDR3 sequences, about a fifth occurring once. The CDR3 has 15 amino acids. Germline CDR1 reads SEHNR; CDR2 reads FQNEAQ (reference sequence). The V gene lost 2 bases and the J gene lost 1 base, with 12 bases spanning the gap. This specimen belongs to a study of T cells in Graves' hyperthyroidism and ophthalmopathy. Study as a whole: Once the initial diagnosis was made, peripheral blood was obtained before any treatment. General study findings and limits: Most clonotypes expanded in thyroid above 0.001 were likewise present in blood. Ophthalmopathy was distinguished from stable hyperthyroidism by 13 V-J signatures.

The sample comprised blood. This sequence originates from a young man with Graves' hyperthyroidism. V usage is TRBV7-9 and J usage is TRBJ2-7; D not resolved. CDR3 loop: CASSLIRADSYEQYF. In DNA, the CDR3 is TGTGCCAGCAGCTTAATTCGCGCTGATTCCTACGAGCAGTACTTC. Combining the CDR3 with reference TRBV7-9 and TRBJ2-7 gives the whole variable domain DTGVSQNPRHKITKRGQNVTFRCDPISEHNRLYWYRQTLGQGPEFLTYFQNEAQLEKSRLLSDRFSAERPKGSFSTLEIQRTEQGDSAMYLCASSLIRADSYEQYFGPGTRLTVT.